These 28 T cell receptor beta chains came from one sample sequenced in a study of tumor-infiltrating lymphocytes in localized non-small cell lung cancer. Sequencing used immunoSEQ multiplex PCR; TCRdb keeps in-frame clones, though not all of them. This table holds around 5,900 clones, roughly 77% found once. The sample comprised uninvolved lung tissue not adjacent to the tumor. The receptors here all came from a human donor with non-small cell lung cancer.

The chain carries TRBV11-2 and TRBJ2-2, with a tentative D call TRBD1 (6 bases). With 6 bases removed from V and 4 bases from J, the gap between germline ends came to 18 bases. This CDR3 comprises 16 residues. Germline V gene data show CDR1 as SGHAT and CDR2 as FQNNGV. The CDR3 coding sequence is TGTGCCAGCAGTTCCCGGGCAGGGGCGGTCACCGGGGAGCTGTTTTTT. Protein: CASSSRAGAVTGELFF.

This sequence joins TRBV19 and TRBJ1-5; D is uncertain. V lost 0 bases, J lost 3 bases, and 9 bases lay in between. Per germline, CDR1 LNHDA and CDR2 SQIVND (reference sequence). This CDR3 has 15 residues. The DNA of the CDR3 is TGTGCCAGTAGTATAGACGTCAGGAACAATCAGCCCCAGCATTTT. Translating gives CASSIDVRNNQPQHF.

The J gene is TRBJ2-7, the V gene TRBV5-1; 9 bases are shared with TRBD1. There are 15 residues in the CDR3. Losses at the gene ends were 3 bases for V and 2 bases for J; bases not matched to a gene: 6. The germline V gene encodes CDR1 SGHRS and CDR2 YFSETQ. CDR3 amino acids: CASSWDRELTYEQYF. CDR3 nucleotides: TGCGCCAGCAGCTGGGACAGGGAGCTCACCTACGAGCAGTACTTC.

The rearrangement uses TRBV5-8 and TRBJ1-1; a weak D match, TRBD1 (6 bases). Trimming stripped 5 bases from V and 0 bases from J, with 8 bases between. The CDR3 runs 13 residues. The germline V gene encodes CDR1 SGHTS and CDR2 YDEGEE. CDR3 sequence: CASRGHLNTEAFF. CDR3 sequence (DNA): TGTGCCAGCAGGGGACATTTGAACACTGAAGCTTTCTTT.

The chain has TRBV5-1 and TRBJ1-1, with no clear D. With 4 bases removed from V and 0 bases from J, the gap between germline ends came to 7 bases. Germline assignment: CDR1 SGHRS and CDR2 YFSETQ. The CDR3 totals 13 residues. The CDR3 coding sequence is TGCGCCAGCAGCCCAGGACTGAACACTGAAGCTTTCTTT. As protein: CASSPGLNTEAFF.

The V call is TRBV29-1, the J call TRBJ1-3, with D uncertain. V lost 2 bases and J 4 bases, leaving 6 bases between the germline ends. The CDR3 consists of 12 residues. Per the germline V gene, CDR1 is SQVTM and CDR2 is ANQGSEA. The CDR3 DNA is TGCAGCGTTGAATTAGCGGGAAACACCATATATTTT. This codes for CSVELAGNTIYF. Using reference TRBV29-1 and TRBJ1-3 for the parts outside the CDR3, the full variable domain is SAVISQKPSRDICQRGTSLTIQCQVDSQVTMMFWYRQQPGQSLTLIATANQGSEATYESGFVIDKFPISRPNLTFSTLTVSNMSPEDSSIYLCSVELAGNTIYFGEGSWLTVV.

The chain has TRBV6-1 and TRBJ1-5; no definite D call. Trimming stripped 8 bases from V and 0 bases from J, with 8 bases between. The CDR3 totals 13 residues. Germline assignment: CDR1 MNHNS and CDR2 SASEGT. The CDR3 sequence: CASDLNSNQPQHF. CDR3 bases: TGTGCCAGCGATCTTAATAGCAATCAGCCCCAGCATTTT.

V and J are TRBV2 and TRBJ2-1; TRBD2 aligns across 8 bases. CDR3 size: 16 residues. CDR1 and CDR2 (germline): SNHLY, FYNNEI. V was clipped by 6 bases and J by 4 bases; unmatched bases: 11. The CDR3 is CASRSRFGGEYNEQFF. In DNA, the CDR3 is TGTGCCAGCAGGTCCCGCTTCGGGGGGGAATACAATGAGCAGTTCTTC. Together with reference TRBV2 and TRBJ2-1, the CDR3 gives the full variable domain: EPEVTQTPSHQVTQMGQEVILRCVPISNHLYFYWYRQILGQKVEFLVSFYNNEISEKSEIFDDQFSVERPDGSNFTLKIRSTKLEDSAMYFCASRSRFGGEYNEQFFGPGTRLTVL.

The V call is TRBV2, the J call TRBJ1-5; 9 bases map to TRBD1. CDR1 and CDR2 (germline): SNHLY, FYNNEI. Germline trimming cut 6 bases from V and 4 bases from J; bases unmatched to any gene: 10. The CDR3 extends over 16 amino acids. In DNA, the CDR3 is TGTGCCAGCAGCGATGGGGCCGGGACAGGGAATCAGCCCCAGCATTTT. Its protein is CASSDGAGTGNQPQHF. Supplemented by reference TRBV2 and TRBJ1-5, the full variable domain reads EPEVTQTPSHQVTQMGQEVILRCVPISNHLYFYWYRQILGQKVEFLVSFYNNEISEKSEIFDDQFSVERPDGSNFTLKIRSTKLEDSAMYFCASSDGAGTGNQPQHFGDGTRLSIL.

V is TRBV7-9 and J is TRBJ2-3; D possibly corresponds to TRBD2 (6 bases). The CDR3 extends over 15 amino acids. The ends were cut back, 5 bases at V and 2 bases at J, with 14 bases in the middle. Germline lookup yields CDR1 SEHNR and CDR2 FQNEAQ (reference sequence). The DNA for the CDR3 is TGTGCCAGCAGCCTTAGCGGCCCCCACACAGATACGCAGTATTTT. This translates into CASSLSGPHTDTQYF.

Only a few counts were recorded for this clone. The chain combines TRBV6-4 with TRBJ2-2; 8 bases agree with TRBD2. V lost 2 bases and J lost 5; bases outside the gene matches: 4. Germline-derived CDR1 and CDR2 are MRHNA and SNTAGT. The CDR3 covers 15 residues. CDR3: CASSDRSGNTGELFF. The CDR3 coding sequence is TGTGCCAGCAGTGACCGTAGCGGGAATACCGGGGAGCTGTTTTTT.

The CDR3 reads CASSPARSTDTQYF. Written as DNA, the CDR3 is TGTGCCAGCTCACCGGCCAGGAGCACAGATACGCAGTATTTT. This chain joins TRBV18 and TRBJ2-3, with D hard to call. The CDR3 totals 14 residues. Between the trimmed V and J ends, which lost 3 bases and 0 bases, there was a span of 7 bases. The V gene's germline CDR1 is KGHSH and CDR2 LQKENI.

This clone is classed as medium-sized. The chain couples TRBV27 to TRBJ2-1; unclear D gene. V was clipped by 5 bases and J by 7 bases, with 3 bases between them. CDR1 is MNHEY and CDR2 is SMNVEV in the germline V gene (reference sequence). The CDR3 has 10 residues. In nucleotides, the CDR3 is TGTGCCAGCAGTCCGAATGAGCAGTTCTTC. It yields the protein CASSPNEQFF.

The chain combines TRBV4-1 with TRBJ1-4; D unclear. V was cut by 2 bases and J by 6 bases, with 13 bases left in between. CDR3 length: 15 residues. Per the germline V gene, CDR1 is MGHRA and CDR2 is YSYEKL. The CDR3 region is CASSQKVGSDEKLFF. CDR3 DNA: TGCGCCAGCAGCCAAAAGGTCGGGTCAGATGAAAAACTGTTTTTT.

V usage is TRBV7-2 and J usage is TRBJ2-5; the match to TRBD2 covers 10 bases. CDR3 size: 14 residues. CDR1 and CDR2 from the germline V gene are SGHTA and FQGNSA. Losses at the gene ends were 4 bases for V and 5 bases for J; bases not matched to a gene: 4. The CDR3 here is CASSSTSGVETQYF. In DNA form, the CDR3 reads TGTGCCAGCAGCTCAACTAGCGGGGTCGAGACCCAGTACTTC.

This clone was detected a few times. This chain uses TRBV6-1 with TRBJ1-4; 7 bases align to TRBD1. Trimming removed 2 bases from V and 7 bases from J; junction bases left unmatched: 7. Germline V gene lookup returns CDR1 MNHNS and CDR2 SASEGT. The CDR3 length is 15 residues. The CDR3 DNA reads TGTGCCAGCAGTGAAAGGGGGCAGTGGGGTGAAAAACTGTTTTTT. Residues: CASSERGQWGEKLFF.

The chain links TRBV5-1 to TRBJ2-7; 14 bases are shared with TRBD2. The V and J ends lost 4 bases and 2 bases, in that order; junction bases with no gene match: 5. Looked up from germline, CDR1 is SGHRS and CDR2 is YFSETQ. This CDR3 has 16 amino acids. DNA of the CDR3: TGCGCCAGCAGCCCGGGACTAGCGGGAGTGACCTACGAGCAGTACTTC. It is translated as CASSPGLAGVTYEQYF.

The chain uses TRBV19 and TRBJ1-2; D gene uncertain. The V and J ends lost 4 bases and 0 bases respectively, with 12 bases between them. The CDR3 is 15 amino acids. Looked up from germline, CDR1 is LNHDA and CDR2 is SQIVND (reference sequence). The CDR3 loop is CASSKARTANYGYTF. The CDR3 DNA reads TGTGCCAGTAGTAAGGCCCGGACGGCTAACTATGGCTACACCTTC.

The V gene is TRBV5-1, the J gene TRBJ2-1, with 8 bases fitting TRBD2. With V trimmed by 5 bases and J by 2 bases, 3 bases remained unmatched. Germline V CDR1 and CDR2: SGHRS, YFSETQ. This CDR3 spans 14 amino acids. The CDR3 nucleotides are TGCGCCAGCAGAGCGGGGGAAACCTACAATGAGCAGTTCTTC. Protein: CASRAGETYNEQFF.

The chain has TRBV4-1 and TRBJ2-7; D uncertain. Trimming took off 0 bases at V and 2 bases at J, with 11 bases between the two ends. This CDR3 comprises 15 residues. Germline CDR1 is MGHRA and CDR2 is YSYEKL. The CDR3 protein is CASSQEGSIPYEQYF. Here the CDR3 DNA reads TGCGCCAGCAGCCAAGAAGGGTCAATCCCCTACGAGCAGTACTTC.

The chain employs TRBV7-2 and TRBJ1-2; D call uncertain. Trimming took 5 bases from V and 4 from J, leaving 17 bases between them. Germline V CDR1 and CDR2: SGHTA, FQGNSA. This CDR3 region has 15 residues. Written as DNA, the CDR3 is TGTGCCAGCAGCCTAACGGGCGGAGACTCCTATGGCTACACCTTC. It specifies CASSLTGGDSYGYTF.

The rearrangement uses TRBV7-9 and TRBJ1-3; D remains ambiguous. The length of the CDR3 is 15 residues. Germline V gives CDR1 SEHNR, CDR2 FQNEAQ (reference sequence). Trimming took 1 base from V and 4 from J, leaving 11 bases between them. The CDR3 coding sequence is TGTGCCAGCAGCTTAGGGACCTCTGTGGGAAACACCATATATTTT. As protein: CASSLGTSVGNTIYF.

The gene calls are TRBV9 and TRBJ2-1; perhaps TRBD2 as D (5 bases). Germline V gene lookup returns CDR1 SGDLS and CDR2 YYNGEE. V was pared by 4 bases and J by 0 bases, with 14 bases between. This CDR3 comprises 16 residues. The CDR3 DNA reads TGTGCCAGCAGCTCAGGACTCATAAACTCCTACAATGAGCAGTTCTTC. Protein sequence: CASSSGLINSYNEQFF.

CDR3 coding DNA: TGTGCCAGCAGTTCCCTCGGACTAGCGGGACAAGAGACCCAGTACTTC. It specifies CASSSLGLAGQETQYF. V is TRBV28 and J is TRBJ2-5; 12 bases are a match to TRBD2. This CDR3 has 16 amino acids. Per germline, CDR1 MDHEN and CDR2 SYDVKM. V shed 4 bases, J shed 2 bases, and the junction held 5 bases outside the gene matches.

This chain connects TRBV2 to TRBJ2-1; the match to TRBD2 covers 11 bases. Germline lookup yields CDR1 SNHLY and CDR2 FYNNEI. The CDR3 consists of 18 residues. The junction had 22 bases not matched to a gene; V was cut back by 8 bases and J by 10 bases. The chain's CDR3 is CASSPEGLAGGLNGEQFF. In DNA form, the CDR3 reads TGTGCCAGCTCCCCCGAGGGCCTAGCGGGGGGCCTGAATGGCGAGCAGTTCTTC.

V is TRBV5-4 and J is TRBJ2-3; D is perhaps TRBD1 (6 bases). Trimming cost V 3 bases and J 0 bases, with 11 bases left between them. Germline V gene data show CDR1 as SGHNT and CDR2 as YYREEE (reference sequence). The CDR3 totals 15 residues. The DNA for the CDR3 is TGTGCCAGCAGCTACGGGACATCTAGCACAGATACGCAGTATTTT. This codes for CASSYGTSSTDTQYF.

V is TRBV5-1 and J is TRBJ2-1, with 7 bases that match TRBD2. The germline V gene has CDR1 SGHRS and CDR2 YFSETQ. With 2 bases clipped from V and 4 bases from J, the junction kept 6 bases outside the gene matches. This CDR3 comprises 15 residues. The CDR3 loop reads CASSFLAEAYNEQFF. The CDR3 region has the DNA TGCGCCAGCAGCTTTCTAGCGGAGGCTTACAATGAGCAGTTCTTC. The variable domain in full, with the rest retrieved from reference TRBV5-1 and TRBJ2-1, is KAGVTQTPRYLIKTRGQQVTLSCSPISGHRSVSWYQQTPGQGLQFLFEYFSETQRNKGNFPGRFSGRQFSNSRSEMNVSTLELGDSALYLCASSFLAEAYNEQFFGPGTRLTVL.

This chain uses TRBV19 with TRBJ2-5; tentatively, D is TRBD1 (6 bases). Germline V lookup: CDR1 LNHDA, CDR2 SQIVND (reference sequence). The germline V and J ends were trimmed by 6 bases and 4 bases, with 6 bases remaining between them. The CDR3 runs to 11 residues. The CDR3: CASSRGETQYF. The CDR3 DNA reads as TGTGCCAGTAGCAGGGGAGAGACCCAGTACTTC.